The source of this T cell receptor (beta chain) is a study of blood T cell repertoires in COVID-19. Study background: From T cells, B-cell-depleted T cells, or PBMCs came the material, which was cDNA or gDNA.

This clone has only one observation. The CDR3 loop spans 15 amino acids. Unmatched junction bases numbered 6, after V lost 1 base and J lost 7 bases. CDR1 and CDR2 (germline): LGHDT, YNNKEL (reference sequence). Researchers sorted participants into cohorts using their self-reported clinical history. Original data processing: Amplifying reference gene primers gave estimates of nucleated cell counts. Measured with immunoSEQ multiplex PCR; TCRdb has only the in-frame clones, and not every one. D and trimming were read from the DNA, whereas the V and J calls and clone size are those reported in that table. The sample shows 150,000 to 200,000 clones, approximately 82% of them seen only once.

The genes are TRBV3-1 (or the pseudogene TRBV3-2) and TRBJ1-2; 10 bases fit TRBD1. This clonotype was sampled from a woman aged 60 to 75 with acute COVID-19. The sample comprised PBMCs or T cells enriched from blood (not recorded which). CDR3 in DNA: TGTGCCAGCAGCCAAGGCTCCCGGACAGGGGGTGGCTACACCTTC. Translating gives CASSQGSRTGGGYTF.